This T cell receptor beta chain emerged from a study of regulatory T cells in long-lasting Graves disease. Study-level information: Graves' cases, newly diagnosed, had used antithyroid drugs under 3 months.

Study-wide findings and caveats: The persistent group shared fewer than 3,500 public clonotypes, more than the approximately 1,000 shared by new patients.

J lost 2 bases, V lost 3 bases, and 3 bases had no gene match. The germline V gene encodes CDR1 SGHRS and CDR2 YFSETQ. CDR3 length equals 15 residues. This clonotype was recorded at least ten times. Its antigen remains unknown. Arm-PCR of CDR3 regions and iRepertoire HTBI primers were used to build TCR beta libraries. TCRdb re-derived calls from the multiplex PCR reads in MiXCR, one entry per CDR3 protein. The sample consists of about 470,000 distinct CDR3 sequences, about 16% of them appearing once. As for time point: newly diagnosed GD, antithyroid drugs for less than 3 months. PBMC-derived RNA was used for the TCR library. The authors drew around 9 milliliters of peripheral blood into EDTA tubes. These data were likewise used in another study, on T cells in Graves' hyperthyroidism and ophthalmopathy.

Specimen: peripheral blood mononuclear cells (PBMCs), collected at new diagnosis, from a patient treated with antithyroid drugs. The rearrangement joins TRBV5-1 to TRBJ2-3, with 10 nucleotides matching TRBD2. This clonotype was obtained from a woman aged 25 to 45 with Graves disease. The CDR3 sequence: CASSSSGRATDTQYF. For the CDR3, the DNA is TGCGCCAGCAGCTCCAGCGGGAGGGCCACAGATACGCAGTATTTT.